One sample yielded the 6 T cell receptor beta chains listed below, sequenced in a study of cytotoxic CD8 clonotypes in ibrutinib-treated CLL. Assay used: immunoSEQ multiplex PCR; TCRdb lists only in-frame clones, some missing. Of some 140,000 clones in the sample, 80% to 95% were seen once. Specimen: PBMCs, collected after 12 months of ibrutinib treatment. The receptors derive from a human donor with chronic lymphocytic leukemia.

V gene TRBV28 combines with J gene TRBJ2-7, with D perhaps matching TRBD1 (6 bases). The V gene's germline CDR1 is MDHEN and CDR2 SYDVKM. V lost 10 bases and J 0 bases, leaving 13 bases between the germline ends. The CDR3 is 13 residues long. CDR3 in amino acids: CATLDSNSYEQYF. CDR3 DNA: TGTGCCACCCTGGACAGTAACTCCTACGAGCAGTACTTC. The full variable domain, rest sourced from reference TRBV28 and TRBJ2-7, is DVKVTQSSRYLVKRTGEKVFLECVQDMDHENMFWYRQDPGLGLRLIYFSYDVKMKEKGDIPEGYSVSREKKERFSLILESASTNQTSMYLCATLDSNSYEQYFGPGTRLTVT.

The chain is built from TRBV15 and TRBJ2-3; tentatively, D is TRBD1 (5 bases). CDR1 and CDR2 from the germline V gene are LNHNV and YYDKDF (reference sequence). This CDR3 contains 14 residues. The ends were cut back, 1 base at V and 2 bases at J, with 7 bases in the middle. CDR3 sequence: CATSRGQNTDTQYF. The CDR3 DNA sequence: TGTGCCACCAGCAGAGGACAGAACACAGATACGCAGTATTTT.

V usage is TRBV19 and J usage is TRBJ2-1; 9 bases are shared with TRBD2. The CDR3 loop spans 14 amino acids. The J segment lost 4 bases and the V segment lost 8 bases, leaving 6 bases of the junction unmatched. The germline gives CDR1 LNHDA, CDR2 SQIVND (reference sequence). The CDR3 DNA follows: TGTGCCAGTTCACTGCGGGAGGGATACAATGAGCAGTTCTTC. The encoded protein is CASSLREGYNEQFF.

The chain is built from TRBV5-1 and TRBJ1-3; the D gene is possibly TRBD1 (5 bases). The V gene's germline CDR1 is SGHRS and CDR2 YFSETQ. The CDR3 sequence is 16 residues long. Trimming cost V 0 bases and J 5 bases, with 15 bases left between them. The CDR3 nucleotides read TGCGCCAGCAGCTTGGCCCTGGGGCAGGGCAGAAACACCATATATTTT. It yields the protein CASSLALGQGRNTIYF. The variable domain in full, with the rest retrieved from reference TRBV5-1 and TRBJ1-3, is KAGVTQTPRYLIKTRGQQVTLSCSPISGHRSVSWYQQTPGQGLQFLFEYFSETQRNKGNFPGRFSGRQFSNSRSEMNVSTLELGDSALYLCASSLALGQGRNTIYFGEGSWLTVV.

This chain links TRBV7-6 with TRBJ2-3; TRBD1 might be the D (5 bases). The CDR3 runs to 12 residues. Germline lookup yields CDR1 SGHVS and CDR2 FNYEAQ. Trimming stripped 4 bases from V and 5 bases from J, with 7 bases between. The DNA for the CDR3 is TGTGCCAGCAGCTCTCAGGGAGATACGCAGTATTTT. Amino acids: CASSSQGDTQYF. The variable domain in full, with the rest retrieved from reference TRBV7-6 and TRBJ2-3, is GAGVSQSPRYKVTKRGQDVALRCDPISGHVSLYWYRQALGQGPEFLTYFNYEAQQDKSGLPNDRFSAERPEGSISTLTIQRTEQRDSAMYRCASSSQGDTQYFGPGTRLTVL.

This clone has just one count. This chain connects TRBV19 to TRBJ1-3; D call uncertain. The CDR3 length is 16 residues. V was cut by 4 bases and J by 0 bases, with 13 bases left in between. Germline V lookup: CDR1 LNHDA, CDR2 SQIVND (reference sequence). CDR3 loop: CASSRSRPDSGNTIYF. Written as DNA, the CDR3 is TGTGCCAGTAGTAGAAGCAGGCCAGACTCTGGAAACACCATATATTTT. Based on the CDR3 plus reference TRBV19 and TRBJ1-3, the full variable domain is DGGITQSPKYLFRKEGQNVTLSCEQNLNHDAMYWYRQDPGQGLRLIYYSQIVNDFQKGDIAEGYSVSREKKESFPLTVTSAQKNPTAFYLCASSRSRPDSGNTIYFGEGSWLTVV.